This T cell receptor (beta chain) appears in the sequencing data of a study of blood T cell repertoires in COVID-19. Looking at the study overall: From the United States, Italy and Spain came samples of acute and convalescent COVID-19. PBMCs, B-cell-depleted T cells, or T cells provided the cDNA or gDNA that made up the material.

Per germline, CDR1 SGHNT and CDR2 YYREEE (reference sequence). The CDR3 spans 15 residues. J was trimmed by 7 bases and V by 1 base; bases with no gene match: 3. Per the original methods: Researchers report that nucleated cell counts were estimated from reference gene primer amplification. Clones were read by immunoSEQ multiplex PCR, and TCRdb kept only the in-frame ones, dropping some. The V and J calls and clone size were taken over from that table, and D and trimming were inferred from the DNA. The sample lists 100,000 to 120,000 clones; approximately 80% were seen once. The TCR sequence derives from a woman in her fifties or sixties with acute or convalescent COVID-19. The chain joins TRBV5-4 to TRBJ2-1; 12 positions match TRBD2. Sequencing was performed on peripheral blood. The CDR3 sequence: CASSLTSGGHNEQFF. CDR3 bases: TGTGCCAGCAGCTTGACTAGCGGGGGGCATAATGAGCAGTTCTTC.